The 13 T cell receptor beta chains given below trace back to one sample, sequenced in a study of blood T cell repertoires in COVID-19. TCRdb keeps only in-frame clones here, not all; method: immunoSEQ multiplex PCR. The sample has hundreds of thousands of clones; around 92% are singletons. The sample was peripheral blood. The receptors shown here come from a woman in her twenties or thirties with COVID-19, enrolled during active disease.

Notes on this clone: An end of the junction differs from the germline gene, which may be a read error. The CDR3 nucleotides are TGTGCCAACCCCTGGAGGGTATTT. Translating it yields CANPWRVF. The V gene is TRBV2, the J gene TRBJ1-6, with no clear D. Germline V gene sequence: CDR1 SNHLY, CDR2 FYNNEI. CDR3 length: 8 amino acids.

This sequence joins TRBV5-8 and TRBJ1-2; D gene uncertain. Deletions cut 4 bases from V and 0 bases from J, with 10 bases between. Per germline, CDR1 SGHTS and CDR2 YDEGEE. This CDR3 is 14 amino acids long. In DNA form, the CDR3 reads TGTGCCAGCAGCCTAATCAGGCCTAACTATGGCTACACCTTC. Residues: CASSLIRPNYGYTF. The whole variable domain, remainder taken from reference TRBV5-8 and TRBJ1-2, is EAGVTQSPTHLIKTRGQQATLRCSPISGHTSVYWYQQALGLGLQFLLWYDEGEERNRGNFPPRFSGRQFPNYSSELNVNALELEDSALYLCASSLIRPNYGYTFGSGTRLTVV.

This chain joins TRBV2 and TRBJ1-5; D is unresolved. The V end lost 7 bases, the J end lost 4 bases, and 8 bases lay between the germline ends. In germline, CDR1 is SNHLY, CDR2 FYNNEI. CDR3 length: 12 residues. CDR3 nucleotide sequence: TGTGCCAGCATGAGGGCTAATCAGCCCCAGCATTTT. This encodes CASMRANQPQHF.

V gene TRBV19 combines with J gene TRBJ1-5, with D maybe TRBD1 (5 bases). This CDR3 is built from 13 residues. Germline V gene sequence: CDR1 LNHDA, CDR2 SQIVND (reference sequence). V shed 2 bases and J shed 9 bases, with 11 bases lying between them. CDR3 residues: CASSIRGGMPQHF. CDR3 nucleotide sequence: TGTGCCAGTAGTATACGGGGGGGGATGCCCCAGCATTTT.

V and J are TRBV7-8 and TRBJ1-5, with a tentative D call TRBD1 (5 bases). This CDR3 has 16 amino acids. Germline loops: CDR1 SGHVS, CDR2 FQNEAQ. V was shortened by 2 bases and J by 5 bases, with 16 bases between the two germline ends. Here the CDR3 reads CASSLWFSGVHQPQHF. The CDR3 DNA follows: TGTGCCAGCAGCTTATGGTTTTCGGGGGTCCATCAGCCCCAGCATTTT.

This chain links TRBV28 with TRBJ1-6, with TRBD1 matching over 11 bases. Losses at the gene ends were 8 bases for V and 2 bases for J; bases not matched to a gene: 5. Germline values: CDR1 MDHEN, CDR2 SYDVKM. The CDR3 extends over 16 amino acids. CDR3: CASRTGGIAYNSPLHF. CDR3 bases: TGTGCCAGCCGGACAGGGGGCATAGCCTATAATTCACCCCTCCACTTT.

The rearrangement links TRBV5-4 to TRBJ1-1; 7 bases align to TRBD1. Germline V CDR1 and CDR2: SGHNT, YYREEE (reference sequence). The CDR3 has 15 amino acids. Trimming at V came to 0 bases and at J to 6 bases, leaving 8 bases not matched to a gene. The CDR3, as DNA: TGTGCCAGCAGCTTGGCACGTCAACAGGGGTCTGAAGCTTTCTTT. This encodes CASSLARQQGSEAFF. Looking up the rest from reference TRBV5-4 and TRBJ1-1 gives the full variable domain: ETGVTQSPTHLIKTRGQQVTLRCSSQSGHNTVSWYQQALGQGPQFIFQYYREEENGRGNFPPRFSGLQFPNYSSELNVNALELDDSALYLCASSLARQQGSEAFFGQGTRLTVV.

V gene TRBV3-1 (or the pseudogene TRBV3-2) combines with J gene TRBJ1-6, with 12 bases aligning to TRBD1. V was pared by 2 bases and J by 3 bases, with 11 bases of the junction left unmatched. This CDR3 contains 20 residues. Germline CDR1 LGHDT, CDR2 YNNKEL (reference sequence). The CDR3 nucleotides read TGTGCCAGCAGCCAACCCACTGGGACAGGGGGCGCGATCTATAATTCACCCCTCCACTTT. It codes for CASSQPTGTGGAIYNSPLHF.

This CDR3 reads CASSGLAGETQYF. DNA for the CDR3: TGTGCCAGCAGTGGACTAGCAGGGGAGACCCAGTACTTC. V gene TRBV2 combines with J gene TRBJ2-5, with 7 bases aligning to TRBD2. The V gene end was trimmed by 4 bases and the J gene end by 5 bases; junction bases not matched to a gene: 4. CDR1 is SNHLY and CDR2 is FYNNEI in the germline V gene. The CDR3 runs to 13 residues.

The chain is built from TRBV11-2 and TRBJ1-1; 7 bases line up with TRBD1. The CDR3 contains 14 residues. V was clipped by 1 base and J by 6 bases; unmatched bases: 5. Germline CDR1 SGHAT, CDR2 FQNNGV. The CDR3 sequence is CASSLGQGGPEAFF. The CDR3 DNA sequence: TGTGCCAGCAGCTTAGGACAGGGAGGCCCTGAAGCTTTCTTT. The variable domain in full, completed from reference TRBV11-2 and TRBJ1-1, reads EAGVAQSPRYKIIEKRQSVAFWCNPISGHATLYWYQQILGQGPKLLIQFQNNGVVDDSQLPKDRFSAERLKGVDSTLKIQPAKLEDSAVYLCASSLGQGGPEAFFGQGTRLTVV.

The chain combines TRBV18 with TRBJ2-5; 8 nucleotides match TRBD1. This CDR3 spans 14 amino acids. With 1 base clipped from V and 5 bases from J, the junction kept 3 bases outside the gene matches. Germline loops: CDR1 KGHSH, CDR2 LQKENI. CDR3 DNA: TGTGCCAGCTCACCACGGGACAGGTCGGAGACCCAGTACTTC. Its protein product is CASSPRDRSETQYF. The full variable domain, rest sourced from reference TRBV18 and TRBJ2-5, is NAGVMQNPRHLVRRRGQEARLRCSPMKGHSHVYWYRQLPEEGLKFMVYLQKENIIDESGMPKERFSAEFPKEGPSILRIQQVVRGDSAAYFCASSPRDRSETQYFGPGTRLLVL.

This clone has only one observation. V gene TRBV4-2 combines with J gene TRBJ1-5; D perhaps matches TRBD1 (5 bases). Germline V lookup: CDR1 LGHNA, CDR2 YNFKEQ. There are 15 residues in the CDR3. Trimming shortened V by 6 bases and J by 0 bases, and 12 bases separated the two germline ends. DNA for the CDR3: TGTGCCAGCAGGGTCGCCGACAGTAGCAATCAGCCCCAGCATTTT. Amino acids: CASRVADSSNQPQHF.

The rearrangement uses TRBV11-3 and TRBJ2-1, with unresolved D. The CDR3 has 15 residues. V was clipped by 2 bases and J by 5 bases, with 13 bases between them. Per germline, CDR1 SGHNT and CDR2 YENEEA. This chain's CDR3 is CASSLQSRKNNEQFF. Here the CDR3 DNA reads TGTGCCAGCAGCTTACAGTCTAGGAAGAACAATGAGCAGTTCTTC.